The subject of this entry is one T cell receptor beta chain. Sequenced by immunoSEQ multiplex PCR; TCRdb stores in-frame clones only, minus some. The sample lists 50,000 or so clones; about 90% were seen once. The data belong to a study of T cell changes during pregnancy in multiple sclerosis. CDR3 length: 15 amino acids. The germline CDR1 and CDR2 sequences are SGDLS and YYNGEE. Trimming took 0 bases from V and 5 from J, leaving 11 bases between them. This specimen was CD4+ T cells from peripheral blood mononuclear cells, taken after pregnancy. The rearrangement links TRBV9 to TRBJ2-2; D remains ambiguous. The TCR originated in a female donor with multiple sclerosis, enrolled in a pregnancy study. CDR3 protein: CASSVAPQATGELFF. CDR3 in DNA: TGTGCCAGCAGCGTAGCTCCCCAGGCTACCGGGGAGCTGTTTTTT.